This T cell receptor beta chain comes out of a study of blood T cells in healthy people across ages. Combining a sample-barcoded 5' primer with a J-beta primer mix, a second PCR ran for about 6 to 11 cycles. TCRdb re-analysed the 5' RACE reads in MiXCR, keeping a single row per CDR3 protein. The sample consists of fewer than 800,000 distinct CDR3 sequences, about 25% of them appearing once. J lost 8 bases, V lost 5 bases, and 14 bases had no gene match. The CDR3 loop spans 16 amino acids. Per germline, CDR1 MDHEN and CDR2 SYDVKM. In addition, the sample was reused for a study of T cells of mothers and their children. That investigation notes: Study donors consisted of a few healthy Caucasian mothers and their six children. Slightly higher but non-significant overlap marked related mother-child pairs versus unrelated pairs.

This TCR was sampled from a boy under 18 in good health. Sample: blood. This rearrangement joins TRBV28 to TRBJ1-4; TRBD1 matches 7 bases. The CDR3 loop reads CASSLLGTGQQEKLFF. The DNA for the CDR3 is TGTGCCAGCAGTCTCCTTGGGACGGGACAGCAAGAAAAACTGTTTTTT.